This T cell receptor beta chain came from a study of cytomegalovirus exposure and HLA in healthy donors (dated 2017 in TCRdb). For context, the study as a whole: In an earlier analysis of 550 to 750 of the donors, about 260 Gb of sequence data and 90 million to 120 million unique TCR beta sequences from 150 million to 200 million T cells were reported. Approximately 310 gigabases of sequencing data and about 92 million unique TCR sequences made up an early release that covered roughly 670 HLA-typed donors. Of the approximately 370 genotyped donors, approximately 80% were placed in the genetic ancestry cluster associated with self-reported Caucasian donors. The aim of the study was to test whether cataloging public T cell receptors could identify signatures of past pathogen exposure. The study used immunosequencing to profile the T cell repertoires of more than 650 subjects and linked those repertoires to cytomegalovirus serostatus. In addition to the first cohort of 666 subjects, a separate validation cohort of approximately 130 different subjects was used. To predict cytomegalovirus infection status, the study combined high-throughput TCR immunosequencing, statistical association of individual TCRs with disease status, and machine learning. A later analysis re-analyzed previously published TCR beta repertoires from hundreds of donors and added high-resolution HLA genotyping to study TCR occurrence patterns. Rather than using new phenotypic data, the later analysis identified candidate immune exposures from TCR beta sequences and from how often those sequences occurred across donors. An earlier analysis of roughly 600 of the donors used high-throughput TCR beta sequencing to judge whether each TCR beta V gene segment behaved as functional or pseudogenic. Alongside the repertoire data, information on donor age, sex, ethnicity and CMV serostatus was compiled. A later genetic analysis used genome-wide SNP genotypes for about 60% of the 666 donors, treating that subset as a discovery cohort. All discovery cohort repertoires had been generated using a single sequencing platform. Both class I and class II loci were covered by HLA typing, at four-digit resolution. Typing coverage differed by locus: A, B, C, DRB1 and DQB1 were typed in roughly 620-640 donors, DQA1 in approximately 520, DPA1 in roughly 590, and DPB1 in around 490. Roughly 5 DR-DQ haplotypes were handled as single units for association and clustering because linkage in the cohort was strong. Across 398 genotyped donors of the cohort, an average of about 240,000 unique TCR beta nucleotide sequences per donor were sequenced, and roughly a sixth of those sequences were non-productive.

The cohort consisted of more than 650 healthy bone marrow donors. At the time of sampling, all cohort members were nominally healthy, though unrecorded immune exposures were likely present. The donor tested CMV seropositive, placing the donor among the 289 seropositive members of the cohort. A peripheral blood sample was provided by each donor, and peripheral blood mononuclear cells were used for TCR beta sequencing. The Qiagen DNeasy Blood Extraction Kit was used to extract genomic DNA from the blood cell samples. Of note for this clone: This receptor's antigen is unknown. The input lacks base qualities; no much larger clone sits a single base away.

Study-level results and caveats: Correlated functional status among segregating V segments might be attributable to linkage disequilibrium, but an unknown experimental factor could not be ruled out. Because some donors lacked HLA typing at each locus, the association tests relied only on the typed subset. An earlier analysis of around 500 of the donors showed that most TCR beta V segments appeared in productive rearrangements either about 87% or about 30% of the time, which broadly matched IMGT annotations. The sequencing pipeline was judged likely to have produced a cluster of highly shared sequence variants as a technical artifact. The study gave a list of around 170 TCR beta chains associated with cytomegalovirus. The classifier was reported to diagnose cytomegalovirus status with high specificity and sensitivity in both the original and validation cohorts. A few of the identified cytomegalovirus-associated TCR beta chains were confirmed in vitro to be specific for cytomegalovirus antigens. In a later analysis, the rate of TCR association differed among HLA loci, with DRB1 alleles having the most associated TCRs and HLA-C alleles having the fewest. A later analysis reported that several top co-occurrence clusters appeared linked to parvovirus B19, influenza, CMV and Epstein-Barr virus. Strong co-occurrence of HLA alleles, especially DR and DQ, made assigning TCR associations to individual alleles difficult. Because counts were too low, more than 15 rarely observed V segments, including chromosome 9 orphons, were excluded from the earlier analysis of several hundred of the donors. In a later analysis, HLA-associated TCR beta chains were found to be more clonally expanded and to have lower generation probabilities than equally common non-associated chains. Roughly uniform sequencing depth across donors was assumed in presence/absence analyses, although this assumption may not hold. Most TCR sequences were seen in very few donors, while some public TCRs were found in many individuals. In this cohort, only TCR beta chains were sequenced, and detectable features were limited by the absence of alpha or paired-chain data. In a later genetic analysis, fewer N-insertions in productive TCRs were reported among donors in an Asian-associated ancestry cluster than the roughly 640-donor mean. Because the 87-base-pair reads could not distinguish some IMGT-functional V segments, including TRBV6-2 and TRBV6-3, those segments were excluded. V-gene and J-gene trimming of TCR beta chains was associated with a missense DCLRE1C variant in a later genetic analysis, and the association was replicated in an independent cohort. In a later analysis, around 15,000 TCR beta sequences were associated with specific HLA alleles at a false discovery rate of 0.05. It was suggested by the authors that the approach could potentially be generalized to other disease states and immunological phenotypes. In a later analysis, most CMV-associated TCR beta chains were found to appear HLA-restricted, with HLA associations seemingly driven largely by CMV exposure. A further reported finding was that TCR beta sequences accurately predicted the HLA-A and HLA-B alleles for most subjects in the first cohort. The only immune exposure information available for the cohort was CMV serostatus.

The method was the immunoSEQ multiplex PCR assay. For the multiplex PCR, a mixture combining 60 forward primers for TCR Vbeta segments and 13 reverse primers for TCR Jbeta segments was used. The CDR3 region of rearranged TCR beta genes was amplified from genomic DNA with a multiplex PCR assay. Amplified TCR beta libraries were sequenced as 87-base-pair reads on the Illumina HiSeq System. The paper's data handling went like this. Across the roughly 600 repertoires, a later analysis counted 60 million to 90 million unique TCR beta chains, around 10 million of which were shared by at least two donors. Raw reads were error-corrected and collapsed into unique sequences with a nearest-neighbor algorithm that merged closely related sequences to remove PCR and sequencing errors. CDR3 sequences were aligned to IMGT reference sequences to assign V, D and J gene segments. For a sequence to be retained, at least a six-nucleotide match to both a V gene segment and a J gene segment was required. Rearrangements were classified as productive when the CDR3 lacked stop codons and remained in frame with V and J, and all other rearrangements were classified as non-productive. CDR3 was defined by IMGT convention, running from the second conserved V-encoded cysteine to the conserved J-encoded phenylalanine. The earlier analysis of about 640 of the donors excluded any sequence lacking an unambiguous match to a single V gene segment. An earlier analysis of a few hundred of the donors classified V segments as functional when productive rearrangements were above 56.7% and as segregating when the standard deviation between donors was above 5%. To diagnose cytomegalovirus status from the catalog of TCR beta chain sequences, a statistical classification framework was built. A later analysis assigned V and J genes by comparing TCR nucleotide sequences with IMGT/GENE-DB human TR gene sequences. The TCRdist pipeline was used in a later analysis to assign CDR3 sequences and most-parsimonious VDJ recombination scenarios. In a later analysis, each TCR beta chain was defined by its CDR3 amino acid sequence together with its V-gene family, and reads without a unique V-gene family were excluded. In a later analysis, around 650 highly shared, low-generation-probability nucleotide sequences were removed to address suspected cross-contamination and a sequencing artifact. For each public chain, a later analysis derived a clonal expansion index from normalized ranks of inferred template counts within each repertoire. In a later analysis, generation probabilities were computed using a VDJ recombination model fitted to out-of-frame rearrangements, and the results were checked against IGoR. In a later analysis, hypergeometric tests were used to score TCR-TCR, TCR-HLA and TCR-CMV co-occurrence, with a repertoire-size bias correction applied to TCR pairs. In a later analysis, false discovery rates were estimated by permuting HLA or CMV assignments 20 times. In a later analysis, co-occurring TCRs were grouped with DBSCAN, and TCRdist sequence similarity was added when clustering was performed within HLA-allele-positive subsets. Co-occurrence clustering excluded repertoires with fewer than 30,000 or more than 120,000 public chains, plus five with anomalous nucleotide sharing. TCRdb holds this immuneACCESS table with in-frame rearrangements only. Some clones are missing; in checked studies, unresolved V genes explain under half, and the rest has no known cause. That table furnishes V, J and clone size, whereas the DNA furnished D and trimming. This sample holds 55,000 to 80,000 clones; approximately 71% were observed only once. In total, the top ten clones hold around 25% of the sample.

Trimming removed 3 bases from V and 5 bases from J, leaving 17 bases between the germline ends. From the cysteine up to the phenylalanine, the CDR3 has a length of 15 residues. Only the CDR3 portion is preserved as DNA: 45 bases, with reading frame beginning at the first base. The germline V gene yields SNHLY for CDR1 and FYNNEI for CDR2. Source material: PBMCs. The TCR sequence derives from a middle-aged woman in good health and CMV-seropositive. This chain is built from TRBV2 and TRBJ2-7; TRBD1 might be the D gene, on 6 matching bases. Read as DNA, the sequence is TGTGCCAGCAGTGATCCCCAGGGGACCAGGAACGAGCAGTACTTC. This codes for CASSDPQGTRNEQYF.